This TCR beta chain came from a study of T cells in Graves' hyperthyroidism and ophthalmopathy. Whole-study findings and limits: Stable hyperthyroidism was separated from ophthalmopathy by a model based on 13 V-J features. Appearing also in blood were most of the thyroid clonotypes expanded above 0.001.

The table lists this clonotype with many counts. The target antigen is unknown. Extraction of PBMCs used approximately 10 ml of fresh peripheral blood. V shed 5 bases and J shed 5 bases, with 18 bases lying between them. Germline CDR1 SGHAT, CDR2 FQNNGV. The CDR3 is 15 amino acids. Researchers amplified the TCR beta CDR3 regions from RNA transcripts. Researchers ran a first-round RT-PCR on the TCR CDR3 using the HTBI primer set. In TCRdb, the multiplex PCR reads were re-called with MiXCR into one record per CDR3 protein. The sample yields around 200,000 distinct CDR3 sequences, approximately 20% seen once.

The V and J genes are TRBV11-2 and TRBJ2-5; D is uncertain. The sequence was obtained from a man in his forties with Graves' hyperthyroidism. Input material: blood. In DNA form, the CDR3 reads TGTGCCAGCAGCCAGTTCGCAGTCCTGGGGGAGACCCAGTACTTC. It codes for CASSQFAVLGETQYF. Variable domain in full (rest from reference TRBV11-2 and TRBJ2-5): EAGVAQSPRYKIIEKRQSVAFWCNPISGHATLYWYQQILGQGPKLLIQFQNNGVVDDSQLPKDRFSAERLKGVDSTLKIQPAKLEDSAVYLCASSQFAVLGETQYFGPGTRLLVL.